This TCR beta chain derives from a study of tumor-infiltrating lymphocytes in primary liver carcinoma. Looking at the study overall: Patients underwent resection of primary liver carcinoma.

Trimming shortened V by 0 bases and J by 5 bases, and 13 bases separated the two germline ends. CDR3 size: 14 residues. Per the germline V gene, CDR1 is DFQATT and CDR2 is SNEGSKA (reference sequence). Reverse transcription of approximately 0.55 ug total RNA with a constant-region primer produced TCR beta cDNA. Modified slightly, ARM-PCR produced TCR beta libraries over three nested multiplex PCR rounds. Running nine to ten cycles apiece, the first two PCR rounds relied on TRBV1-TRBV30 forward primers together with a C-beta reverse primer. TCRdb processed the multiplex PCR reads anew with MiXCR; each CDR3 protein has one entry. The data show about 310,000 distinct CDR3 sequences, 45% to 70% seen once. Researchers drew blood RNA from unsorted whole blood and extracted germline DNA as well.

Specimen: peripheral blood. V gene TRBV20-1 combines with J gene TRBJ2-5; D not resolved. The TCR was taken from a woman aged 25 to 39 with primary liver carcinoma and hepatitis B virus infection. The DNA for the CDR3 is TGCAGTGCTAGAGATTATAGCAGCTGGGAGACCCAGTACTTC. Encoded protein: CSARDYSSWETQYF.